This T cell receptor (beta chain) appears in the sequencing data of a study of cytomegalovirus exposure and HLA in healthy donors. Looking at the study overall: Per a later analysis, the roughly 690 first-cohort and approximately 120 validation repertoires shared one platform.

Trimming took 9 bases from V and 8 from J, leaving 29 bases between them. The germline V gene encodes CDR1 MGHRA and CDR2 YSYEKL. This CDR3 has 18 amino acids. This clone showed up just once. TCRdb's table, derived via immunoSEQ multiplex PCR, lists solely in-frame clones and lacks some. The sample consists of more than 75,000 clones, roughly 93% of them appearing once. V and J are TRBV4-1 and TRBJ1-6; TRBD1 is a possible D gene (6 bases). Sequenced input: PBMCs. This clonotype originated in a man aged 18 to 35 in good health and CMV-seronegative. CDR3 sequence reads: CASKYRDILLSGDSPLHF. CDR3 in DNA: TGCGCCAGTAAATACCGGGACATCCTACTTTCGGGTGATTCACCCCTCCACTTT.